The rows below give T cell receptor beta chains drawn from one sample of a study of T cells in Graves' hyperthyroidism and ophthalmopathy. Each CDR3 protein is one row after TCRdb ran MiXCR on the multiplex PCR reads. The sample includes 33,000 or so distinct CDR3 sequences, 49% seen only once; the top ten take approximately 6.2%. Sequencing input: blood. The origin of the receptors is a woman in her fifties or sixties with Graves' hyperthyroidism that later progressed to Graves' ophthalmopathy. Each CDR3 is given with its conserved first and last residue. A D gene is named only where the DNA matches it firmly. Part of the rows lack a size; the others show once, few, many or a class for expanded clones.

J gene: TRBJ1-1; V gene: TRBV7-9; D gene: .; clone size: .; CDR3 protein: CASSLDTLVTEKAFF; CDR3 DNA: TGTGCCAGCAGCTTAGACACCCTCGTGACAGAGAAAGCTTTCTTT
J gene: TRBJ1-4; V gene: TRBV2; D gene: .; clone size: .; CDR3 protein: CASRGRDYEKLFF; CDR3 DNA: TGTGCCAGCAGGGGACGGGACTATGAAAAACTGTTTTTT
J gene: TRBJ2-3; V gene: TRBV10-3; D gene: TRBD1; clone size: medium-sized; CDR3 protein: CAISPTGQVRDTQYF; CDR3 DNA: TGTGCCATAAGCCCCACGGGACAGGTCAGAGATACGCAGTATTTT
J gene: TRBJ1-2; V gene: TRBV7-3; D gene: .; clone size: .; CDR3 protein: CASSLYTSGSGYTF; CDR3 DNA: TGTGCCAGCAGCTTATACACTAGCGGGAGTGGCTACACCTTC
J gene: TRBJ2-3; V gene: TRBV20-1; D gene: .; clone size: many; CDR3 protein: CSASEGPLTDTQYF; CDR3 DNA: TGCAGTGCTAGTGAGGGGCCCCTCACAGATACGCAGTATTTT
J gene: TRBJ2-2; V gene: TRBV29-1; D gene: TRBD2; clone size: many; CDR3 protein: CSVTVGPGGSSAGELFF; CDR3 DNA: TGCAGCGTTACGGTTGGACCGGGCGGGAGTAGTGCCGGGGAGCTGTTTTTT
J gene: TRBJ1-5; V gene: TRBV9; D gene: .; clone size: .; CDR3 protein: CASSVDGARNQPQHF; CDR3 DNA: TGTGCCAGCAGCGTAGACGGAGCCCGCAATCAGCCCCAGCATTTT
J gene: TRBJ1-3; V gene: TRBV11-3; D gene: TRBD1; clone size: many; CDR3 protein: CASSLDRGPGNTIYF; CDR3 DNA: TGTGCCAGCAGCCTGGACAGGGGGCCTGGAAACACCATATATTTT
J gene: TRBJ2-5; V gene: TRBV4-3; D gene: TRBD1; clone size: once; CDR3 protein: CASSRGQGRETQYF; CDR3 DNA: TGCGCCAGCAGCCGGGGACAGGGGCGCGAGACCCAGTACTTC
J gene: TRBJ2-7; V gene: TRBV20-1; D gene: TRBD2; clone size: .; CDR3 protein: CSAPGLAGYEQYF; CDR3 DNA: TGCAGTGCGCCGGGACTAGCGGGTTACGAGCAGTACTTC
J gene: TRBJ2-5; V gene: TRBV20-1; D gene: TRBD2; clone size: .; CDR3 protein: CSARRPSGEETQYF; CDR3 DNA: TGCAGTGCTAGAAGGCCTAGCGGGGAAGAGACCCAGTACTTC
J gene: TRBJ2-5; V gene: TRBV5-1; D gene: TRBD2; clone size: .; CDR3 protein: CASGTSGSTETQYF; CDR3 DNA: TGCGCCAGTGGGACTAGCGGGAGTACGGAGACCCAGTACTTC
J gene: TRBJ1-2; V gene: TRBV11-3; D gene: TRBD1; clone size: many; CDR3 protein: CASSPRQGILGSGYTF; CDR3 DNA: TGTGCCAGCAGCCCTCGACAGGGGATCCTCGGGTCTGGCTACACCTTC
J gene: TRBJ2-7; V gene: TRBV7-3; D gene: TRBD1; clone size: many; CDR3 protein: CASSLTGTAWNPREQYF; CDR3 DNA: TGTGCCAGCAGCTTAACGGGGACAGCTTGGAACCCACGCGAGCAGTACTTC
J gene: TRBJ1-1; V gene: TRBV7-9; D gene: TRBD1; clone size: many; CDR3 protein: CASSAPGGSFTEAFF; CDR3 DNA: TGTGCCAGCAGCGCCCCAGGGGGCTCGTTCACTGAAGCTTTCTTT
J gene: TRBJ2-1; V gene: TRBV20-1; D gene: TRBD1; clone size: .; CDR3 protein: CSAIFRDRERNEQFF; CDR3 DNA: TGCAGTGCGATATTCCGGGACAGGGAGAGGAATGAGCAGTTCTTC
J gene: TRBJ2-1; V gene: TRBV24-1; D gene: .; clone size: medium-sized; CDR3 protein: CATSTRGVYNEQFF; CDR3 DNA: TGTGCCACCAGTACGAGGGGTGTCTACAATGAGCAGTTCTTC
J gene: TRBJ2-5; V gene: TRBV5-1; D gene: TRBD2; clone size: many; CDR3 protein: CASTYGLAGGGPQETQYF; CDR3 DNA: TGCGCCAGCACCTACGGACTAGCGGGAGGGGGACCCCAAGAGACCCAGTACTTC
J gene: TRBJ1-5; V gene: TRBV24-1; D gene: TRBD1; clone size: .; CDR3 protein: CATRTGQGYTYEHF; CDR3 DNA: TGTGCCACCAGGACGGGACAGGGGTACACCTACGAGCATTTT
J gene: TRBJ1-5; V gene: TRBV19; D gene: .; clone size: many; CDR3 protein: CASSPWGDSNQPQHF; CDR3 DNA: TGTGCCAGTAGTCCCTGGGGGGATAGCAATCAGCCCCAGCATTTT
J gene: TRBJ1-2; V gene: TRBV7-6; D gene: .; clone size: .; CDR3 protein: CASSSFAENGYTF; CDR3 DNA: TGTGCCAGCAGCTCATTTGCAGAGAATGGCTACACCTTC
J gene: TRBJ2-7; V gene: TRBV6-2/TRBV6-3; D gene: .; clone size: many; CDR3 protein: CASSPAAGHSYEQYF; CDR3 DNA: TGTGCCAGCAGCCCCGCGGCAGGGCACTCCTACGAGCAGTACTTC
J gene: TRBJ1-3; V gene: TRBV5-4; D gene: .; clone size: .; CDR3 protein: CASTPPGMENAIYF; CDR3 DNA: TGTGCCAGCACCCCTCCGGGGATGGAAAACGCCATATATTTT
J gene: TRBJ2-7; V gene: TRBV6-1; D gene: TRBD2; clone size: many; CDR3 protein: CASSFGTSGPYEQYF; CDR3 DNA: TGTGCCAGCAGTTTTGGGACTAGCGGCCCCTACGAGCAGTACTTC
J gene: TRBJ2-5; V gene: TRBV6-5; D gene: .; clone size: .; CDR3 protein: CASSYSSGPQETQYF; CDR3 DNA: TGTGCCAGCAGTTACAGCAGCGGGCCCCAAGAGACCCAGTACTTC
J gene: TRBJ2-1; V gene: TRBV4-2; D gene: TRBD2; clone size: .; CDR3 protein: CASSQAHPSGSGEQFF; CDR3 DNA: TGTGCCAGCAGCCAAGCCCACCCAAGCGGGAGCGGTGAGCAGTTCTTC
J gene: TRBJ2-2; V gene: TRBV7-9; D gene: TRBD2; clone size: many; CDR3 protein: CASSPGLANTGELFF; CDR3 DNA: TGTGCCAGCAGCCCGGGACTAGCAAACACCGGGGAGCTGTTTTTT
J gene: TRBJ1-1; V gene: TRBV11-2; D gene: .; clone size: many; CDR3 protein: CASSAIQGPWVGAFF; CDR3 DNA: TGTGCCAGCAGCGCAATTCAGGGGCCTTGGGTGGGTGCTTTCTTT
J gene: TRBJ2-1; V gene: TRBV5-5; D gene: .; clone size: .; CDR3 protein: CASSFTGSYNEQFF; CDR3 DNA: TGTGCCAGCAGCTTTACCGGGAGCTACAATGAGCAGTTCTTC
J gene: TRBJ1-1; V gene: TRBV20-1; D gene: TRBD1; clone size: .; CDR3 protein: CSASLSGTGANTEAFF; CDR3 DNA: TGCAGTGCTAGCCTCAGCGGGACAGGGGCGAACACTGAAGCTTTCTTT
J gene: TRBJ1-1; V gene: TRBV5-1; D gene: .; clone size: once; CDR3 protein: CASSLEYYTEAFF; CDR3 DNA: TGCGCCAGCAGCTTGGAGTACTACACTGAAGCTTTCTTT
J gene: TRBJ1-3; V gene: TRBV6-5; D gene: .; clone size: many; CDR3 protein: CASSYGGGERNTIYF; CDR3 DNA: TGTGCCAGCAGTTATGGGGGGGGCGAAAGAAACACCATATATTTT
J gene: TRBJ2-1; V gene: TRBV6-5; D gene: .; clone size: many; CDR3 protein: CASSKDETQFF; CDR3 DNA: TGTGCCAGCAGTAAGGACGAGACACAGTTCTTC
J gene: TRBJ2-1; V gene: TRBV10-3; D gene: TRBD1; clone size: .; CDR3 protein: CAISGDRESYNEQFF; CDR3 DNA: TGTGCCATCAGTGGGGACAGGGAGTCCTACAATGAGCAGTTCTTC
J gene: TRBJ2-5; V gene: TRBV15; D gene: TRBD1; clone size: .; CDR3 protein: CATSSTRDREETQYF; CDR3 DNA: TGTGCCACCAGCAGCACGCGGGACAGGGAAGAGACCCAGTACTTC
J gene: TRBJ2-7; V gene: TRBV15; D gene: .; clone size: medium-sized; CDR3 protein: CATSSGTGFEQYF; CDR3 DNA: TGTGCCACCAGCAGTGGGACGGGTTTCGAGCAGTACTTC
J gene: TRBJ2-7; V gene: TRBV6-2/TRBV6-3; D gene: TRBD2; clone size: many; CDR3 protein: CASSYFPSGRFYEQYF; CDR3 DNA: TGTGCCAGCAGTTACTTCCCCAGCGGGAGGTTCTACGAGCAGTACTTC
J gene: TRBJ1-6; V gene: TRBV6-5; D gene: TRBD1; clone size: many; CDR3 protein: CASSKGGTGASSYNSPLHF; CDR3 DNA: TGTGCCAGCAGTAAGGGGGGAACAGGGGCGAGCTCCTATAATTCACCCCTCCACTTT
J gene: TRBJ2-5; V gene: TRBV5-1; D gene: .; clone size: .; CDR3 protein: CASSLVQNGVNETQYF; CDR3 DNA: TGCGCCAGCAGCTTGGTACAGAATGGGGTTAATGAGACCCAGTACTTC
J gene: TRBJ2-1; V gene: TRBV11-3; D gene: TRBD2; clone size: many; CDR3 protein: CASSTGLAGGGRSEQFF; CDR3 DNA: TGTGCCAGCAGCACGGGACTAGCGGGAGGAGGTAGGAGTGAGCAGTTCTTC
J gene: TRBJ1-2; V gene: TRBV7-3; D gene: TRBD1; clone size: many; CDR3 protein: CASSYGQGTGYTF; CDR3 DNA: TGTGCCAGCAGCTACGGACAGGGCACGGGCTACACCTTC